One TCR beta chain is described in this entry. Its antigen is still unknown. The ends lost 4 bases at V and 4 bases at J; junction bases unmatched: 12. CDR1 is SGDLS, CDR2 YYNGEE, per germline. This CDR3 contains 17 residues. This sample was taken from a study of blood T cells in healthy people across ages. For the second PCR, which ran for about 6 to 11 cycles, a sample-barcoded 5' primer and a J-beta primer mix were used. MiXCR, applied by TCRdb to the 5' RACE reads, yields one record per CDR3 protein. The data show fewer than 700,000 distinct CDR3 sequences, with around half seen just once and around 25% held by the top ten. Overall study findings and caveats: Conclusively comparing naive with antigen-experienced cells was impossible with unsorted PBMCs.

The sequence was collected from a man older than 75 in good health. This chain links TRBV9 with TRBJ2-1; 9 bases match TRBD2. Sequencing was carried out using blood. The CDR3 nucleotides read TGTGCCAGCAGCCCCCGCTCGTCGACTAGCGGATACAATGAGCAGTTCTTC. Translation gives CASSPRSSTSGYNEQFF.